These 2 T cell receptor beta chains were sequenced from one sample in a study of T cells after posttransplantation cyclophosphamide. Data came from immunoSEQ multiplex PCR; TCRdb stores just in-frame clones and leaves some out. The data show 20,000 to 30,000 clones, with none appearing a single time. Sequencing was performed on PBMCs. These receptor sequences come from a woman aged 50 to 65 in good health, CMV-negative, and a related stem cell transplant donor.

This clone was recorded many times. V and J are TRBV6-5 and TRBJ1-1; tentative D call: TRBD1 (5 bases). CDR1 is MNHEY, CDR2 SVGAGI, per germline. The CDR3 runs 14 residues. V dropped 4 bases and J dropped 0 bases, with 9 bases sitting between them. CDR3 bases: TGTGCCAGCAGTTCCCTCAGGGTGAACACTGAAGCTTTCTTT. As protein: CASSSLRVNTEAFF.

This clone was detected ten times or more. The chain is built from TRBV7-9 and TRBJ1-2; a weak D match, TRBD1 (5 bases). CDR1 and CDR2 (germline): SEHNR, FQNEAQ (reference sequence). The CDR3 is 15 amino acids. V was trimmed by 9 bases and J by 4 bases, leaving 21 bases between them. The CDR3 region is CASRASKGKVYGYTF. CDR3 nucleotide sequence: TGTGCCAGTCGGGCTTCCAAGGGGAAGGTCTATGGCTACACCTTC. The variable domain in full, with the rest retrieved from reference TRBV7-9 and TRBJ1-2, is DTGVSQNPRHKITKRGQNVTFRCDPISEHNRLYWYRQTLGQGPEFLTYFQNEAQLEKSRLLSDRFSAERPKGSFSTLEIQRTEQGDSAMYLCASRASKGKVYGYTFGSGTRLTVV.